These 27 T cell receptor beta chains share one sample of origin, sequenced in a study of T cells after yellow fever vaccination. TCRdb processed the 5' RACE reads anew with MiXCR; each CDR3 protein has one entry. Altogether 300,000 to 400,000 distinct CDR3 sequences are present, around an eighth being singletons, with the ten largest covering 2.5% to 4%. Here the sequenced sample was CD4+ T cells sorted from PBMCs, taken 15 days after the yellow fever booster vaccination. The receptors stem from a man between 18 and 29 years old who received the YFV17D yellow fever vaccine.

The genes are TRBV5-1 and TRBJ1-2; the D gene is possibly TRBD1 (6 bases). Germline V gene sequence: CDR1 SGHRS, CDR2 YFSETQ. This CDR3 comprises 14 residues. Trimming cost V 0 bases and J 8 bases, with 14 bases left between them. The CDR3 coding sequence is TGCGCCAGCAGCTTGGGGGGGGACAACTGGGGCTACACCTTC. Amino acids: CASSLGGDNWGYTF. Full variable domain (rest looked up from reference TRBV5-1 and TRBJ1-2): KAGVTQTPRYLIKTRGQQVTLSCSPISGHRSVSWYQQTPGQGLQFLFEYFSETQRNKGNFPGRFSGRQFSNSRSEMNVSTLELGDSALYLCASSLGGDNWGYTFGSGTRLTVV.

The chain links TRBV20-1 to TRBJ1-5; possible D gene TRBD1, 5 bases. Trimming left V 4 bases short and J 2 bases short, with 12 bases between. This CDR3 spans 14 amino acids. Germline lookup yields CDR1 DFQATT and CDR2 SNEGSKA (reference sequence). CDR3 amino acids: CSAIRGGGNQPQHF. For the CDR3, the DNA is TGCAGTGCTATTAGGGGTGGCGGCAATCAGCCCCAGCATTTT.

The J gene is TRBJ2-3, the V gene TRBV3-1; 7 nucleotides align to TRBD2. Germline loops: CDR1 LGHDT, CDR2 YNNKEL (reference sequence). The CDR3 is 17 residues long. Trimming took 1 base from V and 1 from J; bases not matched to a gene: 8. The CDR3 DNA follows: TGTGCCAGCAGCCAAGGGGGGGGACTTCTTGGCACAGATACGCAGTATTTT. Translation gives CASSQGGGLLGTDTQYF.

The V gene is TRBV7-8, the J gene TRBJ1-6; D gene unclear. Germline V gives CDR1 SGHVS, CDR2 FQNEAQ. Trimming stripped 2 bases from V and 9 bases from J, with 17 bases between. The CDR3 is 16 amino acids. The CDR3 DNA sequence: TGTGCCAGCAGCTTAATTGGGTCGGGGTTTATTTCACCCCTCCACTTT. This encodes CASSLIGSGFISPLHF.

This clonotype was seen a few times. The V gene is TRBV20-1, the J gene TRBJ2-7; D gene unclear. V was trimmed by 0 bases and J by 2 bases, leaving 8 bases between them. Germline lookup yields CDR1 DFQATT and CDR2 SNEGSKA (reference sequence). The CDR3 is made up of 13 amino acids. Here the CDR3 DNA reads TGCAGTGCTAGAGATTGGGTTGCCTACGAGCAGTACTTC. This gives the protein CSARDWVAYEQYF.

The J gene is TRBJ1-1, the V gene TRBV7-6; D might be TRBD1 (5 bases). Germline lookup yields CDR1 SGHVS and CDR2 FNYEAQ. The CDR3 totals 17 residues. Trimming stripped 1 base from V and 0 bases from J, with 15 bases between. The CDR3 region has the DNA TGTGCCAGCAGCTTAGACCGTACTGGGGCCTTGAACACTGAAGCTTTCTTT. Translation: CASSLDRTGALNTEAFF.

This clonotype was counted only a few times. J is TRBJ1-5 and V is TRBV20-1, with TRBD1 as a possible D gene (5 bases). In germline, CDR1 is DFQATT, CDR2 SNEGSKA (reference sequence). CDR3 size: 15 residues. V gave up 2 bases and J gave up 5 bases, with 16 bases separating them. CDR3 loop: CSARPPGRVDQPQHF. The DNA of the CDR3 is TGCAGTGCTAGACCTCCGGGACGGGTTGATCAGCCCCAGCATTTT.

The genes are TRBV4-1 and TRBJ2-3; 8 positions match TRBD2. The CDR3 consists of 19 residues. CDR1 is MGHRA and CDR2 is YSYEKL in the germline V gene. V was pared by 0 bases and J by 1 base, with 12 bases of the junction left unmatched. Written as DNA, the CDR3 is TGCGCCAGCAGCCAAGATACGCCCCGGGGTAGCGGGGGCACAGATACGCAGTATTTT. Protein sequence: CASSQDTPRGSGGTDTQYF.

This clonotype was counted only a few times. In nucleotides, the CDR3 is TGTGCCAGCAGCTTGGAAGGGGTGGGAGGTAATTCACCCCTCCACTTT. Its protein product is CASSLEGVGGNSPLHF. The rearrangement joins TRBV5-8 to TRBJ1-6; possibly TRBD1 for D (5 bases). This CDR3 spans 16 amino acids. V dropped 0 bases and J dropped 6 bases, with 13 bases sitting between them. The germline gives CDR1 SGHTS, CDR2 YDEGEE.

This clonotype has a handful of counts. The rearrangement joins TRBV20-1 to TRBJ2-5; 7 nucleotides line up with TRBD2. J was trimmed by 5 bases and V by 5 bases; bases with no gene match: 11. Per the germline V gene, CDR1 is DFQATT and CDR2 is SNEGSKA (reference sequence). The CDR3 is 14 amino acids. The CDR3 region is CSASSGAPRETQYF. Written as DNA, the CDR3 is TGCAGTGCTTCCAGCGGGGCCCCCCGGGAGACCCAGTACTTC.

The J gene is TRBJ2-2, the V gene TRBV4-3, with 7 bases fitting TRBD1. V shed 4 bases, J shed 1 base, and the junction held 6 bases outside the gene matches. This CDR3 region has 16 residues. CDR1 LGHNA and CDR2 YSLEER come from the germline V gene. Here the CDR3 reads CASSPRTGRNTGELFF. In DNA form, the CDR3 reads TGCGCCAGCAGCCCTCGGACAGGAAGGAACACCGGGGAGCTGTTTTTT.

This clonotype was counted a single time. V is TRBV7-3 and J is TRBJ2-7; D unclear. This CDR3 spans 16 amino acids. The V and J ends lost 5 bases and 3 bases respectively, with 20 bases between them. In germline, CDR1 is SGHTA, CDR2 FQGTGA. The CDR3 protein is CASSPSRSTDRYEQYV. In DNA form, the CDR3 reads TGTGCCAGCAGCCCCAGCAGGAGTACCGATCGCTACGAGCAGTACGTC.

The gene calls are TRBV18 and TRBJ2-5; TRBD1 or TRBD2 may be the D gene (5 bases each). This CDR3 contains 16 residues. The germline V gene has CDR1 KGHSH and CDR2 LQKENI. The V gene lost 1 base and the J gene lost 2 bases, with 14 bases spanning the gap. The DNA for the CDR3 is TGTGCCAGCTCACCACGAAGTCGGGACCGTCAAGAGACCCAGTACTTC. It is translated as CASSPRSRDRQETQYF.

The CDR3 DNA reads TGTGCCAGCTCATCGGGACAGGAACAAGAGACCCAGTACTTC. This gives the protein CASSSGQEQETQYF. V is TRBV18 and J is TRBJ2-5; 8 nucleotides agree with TRBD1. Germline trimming cut 5 bases from V and 2 bases from J; bases unmatched to any gene: 4. The germline gives CDR1 KGHSH, CDR2 LQKENI. This CDR3 is 14 amino acids long. Based on the CDR3 plus reference TRBV18 and TRBJ2-5, the full variable domain is NAGVMQNPRHLVRRRGQEARLRCSPMKGHSHVYWYRQLPEEGLKFMVYLQKENIIDESGMPKERFSAEFPKEGPSILRIQQVVRGDSAAYFCASSSGQEQETQYFGPGTRLLVL.

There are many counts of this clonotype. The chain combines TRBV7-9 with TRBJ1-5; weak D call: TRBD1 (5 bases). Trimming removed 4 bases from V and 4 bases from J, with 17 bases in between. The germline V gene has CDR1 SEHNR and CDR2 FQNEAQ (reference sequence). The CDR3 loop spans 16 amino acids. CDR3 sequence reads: CASSSGGTFDNQPQHF. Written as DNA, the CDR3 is TGTGCCAGCAGCTCGGGGGGGACCTTTGATAATCAGCCCCAGCATTTT.

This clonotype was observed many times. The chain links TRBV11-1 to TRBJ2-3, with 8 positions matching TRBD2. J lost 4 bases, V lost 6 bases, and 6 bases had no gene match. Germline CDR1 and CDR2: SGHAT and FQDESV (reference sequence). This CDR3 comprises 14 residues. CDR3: CASRLSGGADTQYF. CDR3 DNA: TGTGCCAGCAGACTCAGCGGGGGCGCAGATACGCAGTATTTT.

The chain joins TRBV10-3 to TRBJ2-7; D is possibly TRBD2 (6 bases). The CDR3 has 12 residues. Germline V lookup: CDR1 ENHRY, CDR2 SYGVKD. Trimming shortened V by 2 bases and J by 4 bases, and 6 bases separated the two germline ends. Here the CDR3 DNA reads TGTGCCATCAGTGAGGCGGGGTACGAGCAGTACGTC. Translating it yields CAISEAGYEQYV.

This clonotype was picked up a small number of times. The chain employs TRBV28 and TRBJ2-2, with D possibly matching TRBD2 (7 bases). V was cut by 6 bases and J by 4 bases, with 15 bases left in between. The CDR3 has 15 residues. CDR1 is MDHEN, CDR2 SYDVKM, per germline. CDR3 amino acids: CASSPEGGGTGELFF. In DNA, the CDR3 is TGTGCCAGCAGCCCCGAGGGGGGGGGCACCGGGGAGCTGTTTTTT.

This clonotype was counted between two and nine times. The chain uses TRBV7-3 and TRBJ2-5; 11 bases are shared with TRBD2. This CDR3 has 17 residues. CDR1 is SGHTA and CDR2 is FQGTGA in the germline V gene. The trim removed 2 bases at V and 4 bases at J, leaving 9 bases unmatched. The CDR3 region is CASSLRGSGGAGETQYF. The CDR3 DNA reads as TGTGCCAGCAGCTTACGGGGTAGCGGGGGGGCCGGAGAGACCCAGTACTTC. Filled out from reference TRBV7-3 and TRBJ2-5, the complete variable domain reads GAGVSQTPSNKVTEKGKYVELRCDPISGHTALYWYRQSLGQGPEFLIYFQGTGAADDSGLPNDRFFAVRPEGSVSTLKIQRTERGDSAVYLCASSLRGSGGAGETQYFGPGTRLLVL.

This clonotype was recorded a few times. CDR3 sequence reads: CSARDATLARGEAEQFF. The CDR3, as DNA: TGCAGTGCTAGAGATGCCACCCTCGCCCGGGGGGAAGCTGAGCAGTTCTTC. The chain is built from TRBV20-1 and TRBJ2-1; 7 bases are shared with TRBD2. Germline V lookup: CDR1 DFQATT, CDR2 SNEGSKA (reference sequence). CDR3 size: 17 residues. V lost 0 bases, J lost 9 bases, and 17 bases stayed unmatched.

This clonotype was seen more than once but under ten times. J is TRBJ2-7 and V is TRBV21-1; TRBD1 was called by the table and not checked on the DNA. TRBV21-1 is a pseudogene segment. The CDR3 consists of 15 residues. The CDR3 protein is CASSKSDSGTYEQYF. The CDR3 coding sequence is TGTGCCAGCAGCAAGTCGGACAGTGGGACCTACGAGCAGTACTTC.

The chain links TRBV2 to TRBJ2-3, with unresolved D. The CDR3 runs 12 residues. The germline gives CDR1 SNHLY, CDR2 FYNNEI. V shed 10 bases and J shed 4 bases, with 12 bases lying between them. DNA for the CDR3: TGTGCCACGGCTGGGCGGCCAGATACGCAGTATTTT. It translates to CATAGRPDTQYF. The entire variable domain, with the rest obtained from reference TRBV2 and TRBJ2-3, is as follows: EPEVTQTPSHQVTQMGQEVILRCVPISNHLYFYWYRQILGQKVEFLVSFYNNEISEKSEIFDDQFSVERPDGSNFTLKIRSTKLEDSAMYFCATAGRPDTQYFGPGTRLTVL.

The CDR3 sequence is CSASLQGSNQPQHF. CDR3 coding DNA: TGCAGTGCTAGCCTTCAGGGTAGCAATCAGCCCCAGCATTTT. V and J are TRBV20-1 and TRBJ1-5; the D gene is possibly TRBD1 (5 bases). Looked up from germline, CDR1 is DFQATT and CDR2 is SNEGSKA (reference sequence). The length of the CDR3 is 14 residues. Between the trimmed V and J ends, which lost 3 bases and 0 bases, there was a span of 9 bases.

CDR3 region: CASSPSRLMTIEDTGELFF. The CDR3 DNA follows: TGTGCCAGCAGCCCCAGTCGGTTAATGACTATCGAGGACACCGGGGAGCTGTTTTTT. The chain couples TRBV9 to TRBJ2-2; weak D call: TRBD2 (5 bases). The length of the CDR3 is 19 residues. The germline V gene has CDR1 SGDLS and CDR2 YYNGEE. Trimming left V 4 bases short and J 3 bases short, with 25 bases between. The full variable domain, rest sourced from reference TRBV9 and TRBJ2-2, is DSGVTQTPKHLITATGQRVTLRCSPRSGDLSVYWYQQSLDQGLQFLIQYYNGEERAKGNILERFSAQQFPDLHSELNLSSLELGDSALYFCASSPSRLMTIEDTGELFFGEGSRLTVL.

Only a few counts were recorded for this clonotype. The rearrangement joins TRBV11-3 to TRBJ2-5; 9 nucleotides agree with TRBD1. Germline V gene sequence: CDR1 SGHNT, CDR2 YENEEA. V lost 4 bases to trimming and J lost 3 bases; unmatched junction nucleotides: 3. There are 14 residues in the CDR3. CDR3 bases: TGTGCCAGCAGCTCCCGGGACAGGGAAGAGACCCAGTACTTC. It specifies CASSSRDREETQYF. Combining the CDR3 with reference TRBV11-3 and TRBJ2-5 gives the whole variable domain EAGVVQSPRYKIIEKKQPVAFWCNPISGHNTLYWYLQNLGQGPELLIRYENEEAVDDSQLPKDRFSAERLKGVDSTLKIQPAELGDSAVYLCASSSRDREETQYFGPGTRLLVL.

CDR3 amino acids: CAIGAPRTGVHQPQHF. As DNA, the CDR3 is TGTGCCATTGGTGCCCCAAGGACAGGGGTGCATCAGCCCCAGCATTTT. The chain recombines TRBV19 with TRBJ1-5; 9 positions match TRBD1. CDR1 and CDR2 from the germline V gene are LNHDA and SQIVND (reference sequence). V gave up 10 bases and J gave up 5 bases; unmatched junction bases: 15. CDR3 length: 16 residues.

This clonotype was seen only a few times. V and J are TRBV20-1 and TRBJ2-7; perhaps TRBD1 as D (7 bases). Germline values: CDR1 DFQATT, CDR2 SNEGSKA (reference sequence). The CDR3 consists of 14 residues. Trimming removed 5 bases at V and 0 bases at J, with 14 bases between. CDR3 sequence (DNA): TGCAGTGCTTACCGGCGGGACAGCTCCTACGAGCAGTACGTC. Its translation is CSAYRRDSSYEQYV.